This T cell receptor (beta chain) was sequenced in a study of blood T cell repertoires in COVID-19. As originally analysed: Estimation of nucleated cell counts was performed using reference gene primer amplification. The assay was immunoSEQ multiplex PCR, and TCRdb's table has in-frame clones only and misses some. Clone size and V and J calls were adopted from that table, with D and trimming inferred from the DNA. This table holds approximately 160,000 clones, around 83% found once. CDR3 length: 14 amino acids. Germline CDR1 reads MDHEN; CDR2 reads SYDVKM. Trimming took off 4 bases at V and 3 bases at J, with 12 bases between the two ends.

The sequence derives from a woman in her forties or fifties in a cohort exposed to, infected with or recovered from COVID-19 (not recorded which). The rearrangement joins TRBV28 to TRBJ2-5; a possible D gene is TRBD1 (5 bases). The source material was PBMCs or T cells enriched from blood (not recorded which). CDR3 loop: CASSSPGREETQYF. As DNA, the CDR3 is TGTGCCAGCAGTTCCCCCGGCAGGGAAGAGACCCAGTACTTC.